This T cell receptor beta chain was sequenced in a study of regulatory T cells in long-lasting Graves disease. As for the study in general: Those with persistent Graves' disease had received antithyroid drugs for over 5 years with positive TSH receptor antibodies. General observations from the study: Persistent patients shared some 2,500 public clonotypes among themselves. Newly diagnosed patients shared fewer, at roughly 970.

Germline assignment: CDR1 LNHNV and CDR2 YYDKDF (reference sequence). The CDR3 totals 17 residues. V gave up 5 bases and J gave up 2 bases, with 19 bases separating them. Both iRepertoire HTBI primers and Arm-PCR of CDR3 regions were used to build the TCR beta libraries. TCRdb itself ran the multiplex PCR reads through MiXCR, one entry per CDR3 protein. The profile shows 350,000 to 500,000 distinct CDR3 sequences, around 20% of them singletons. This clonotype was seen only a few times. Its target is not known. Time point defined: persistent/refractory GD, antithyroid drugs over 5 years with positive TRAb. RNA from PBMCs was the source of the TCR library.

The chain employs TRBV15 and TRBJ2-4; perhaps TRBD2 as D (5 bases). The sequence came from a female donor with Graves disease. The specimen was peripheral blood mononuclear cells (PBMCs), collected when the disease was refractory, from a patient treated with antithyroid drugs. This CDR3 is CATSPIGSTGTKNIQYF. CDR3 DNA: TGTGCCACCAGCCCCATTGGTTCGACGGGAACCAAAAACATTCAGTACTTC.